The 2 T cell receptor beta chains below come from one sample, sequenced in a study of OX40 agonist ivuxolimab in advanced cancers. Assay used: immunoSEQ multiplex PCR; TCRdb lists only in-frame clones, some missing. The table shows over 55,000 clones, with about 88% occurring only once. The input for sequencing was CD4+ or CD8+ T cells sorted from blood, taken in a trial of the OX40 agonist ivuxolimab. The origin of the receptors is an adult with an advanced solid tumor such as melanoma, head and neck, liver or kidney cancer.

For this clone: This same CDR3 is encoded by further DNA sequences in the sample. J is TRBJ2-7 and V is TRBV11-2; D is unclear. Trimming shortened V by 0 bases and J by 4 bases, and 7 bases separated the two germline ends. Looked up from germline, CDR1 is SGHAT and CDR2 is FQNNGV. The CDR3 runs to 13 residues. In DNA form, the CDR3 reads TGTGCCAGCAGCTTAGAGTGGGGTTACGAGCAGTACTTC. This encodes CASSLEWGYEQYF.

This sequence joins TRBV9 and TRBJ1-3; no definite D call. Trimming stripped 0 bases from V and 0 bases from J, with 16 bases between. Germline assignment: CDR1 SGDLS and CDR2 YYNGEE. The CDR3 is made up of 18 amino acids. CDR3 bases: TGTGCCAGCAGCGTAGAGGTGGTGAGGGAGAGCTCTGGAAACACCATATATTTT. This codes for CASSVEVVRESSGNTIYF. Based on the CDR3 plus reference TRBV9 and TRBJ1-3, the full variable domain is DSGVTQTPKHLITATGQRVTLRCSPRSGDLSVYWYQQSLDQGLQFLIQYYNGEERAKGNILERFSAQQFPDLHSELNLSSLELGDSALYFCASSVEVVRESSGNTIYFGEGSWLTVV.